This T cell receptor beta chain was captured by sequencing in a study of cytomegalovirus exposure and HLA in healthy donors. PCR used 60 Vbeta primers and 13 Jbeta primers. Assay: immunoSEQ multiplex PCR; the TCRdb copy retains only in-frame clones and omits some. The ten most abundant clones cover 1.5% to 1.8% of a sample with 130,000 or so clones. Specimen: PBMCs. This TCR was recovered from a woman in her 40s in good health and CMV-seronegative.

In nucleotides, the CDR3 is TGTGCCAGCAGCATCCCGGGACAGGGTCATGAAAAACTGTTTTTT. It translates to CASSIPGQGHEKLFF. This rearrangement joins TRBV9 to TRBJ1-4; 9 bases are a match to TRBD1. Losses at the gene ends were 4 bases for V and 6 bases for J; bases not matched to a gene: 7. CDR1 and CDR2 (germline): SGDLS, YYNGEE. The CDR3 covers 15 residues.